The 25 T cell receptor beta chains in this list originate from one sample, sequenced in a study of blood T cell repertoires in COVID-19. Here immunoSEQ multiplex PCR was the method, and the copy in TCRdb shows in-frame clones only, minus some. The sample contains 110,000 or so clones, around three quarters of which appear only once. The sequencing input was peripheral blood. The receptors here all came from a human donor in a cohort sampled during active or convalescent COVID-19.

V is TRBV29-1 and J is TRBJ1-1; D not resolved. CDR1 and CDR2 from the germline V gene are SQVTM and ANQGSEA. The CDR3 sequence is 13 residues long. V lost 1 base, J lost 2 bases, and 8 bases lay in between. CDR3 nucleotides: TGCAGCGTTGAAGCTACGGGAAACACTGAAGCTTTCTTT. This translates into CSVEATGNTEAFF.

The rearrangement joins TRBV11-2 to TRBJ1-2; possible D gene TRBD1, 6 bases. The CDR3 is 15 residues long. Trimming left V 6 bases short and J 3 bases short, with 17 bases between. Germline CDR1 reads SGHAT; CDR2 reads FQNNGV. The CDR3 nucleotides read TGTGCCAGCAGTTCGGGGGCGGGGGGGGACTATGGCTACACCTTC. It specifies CASSSGAGGDYGYTF. Full variable domain (outside the CDR3, taken from reference TRBV11-2 and TRBJ1-2): EAGVAQSPRYKIIEKRQSVAFWCNPISGHATLYWYQQILGQGPKLLIQFQNNGVVDDSQLPKDRFSAERLKGVDSTLKIQPAKLEDSAVYLCASSSGAGGDYGYTFGSGTRLTVV.

The rearrangement links TRBV2 to TRBJ1-4; D possibly corresponds to TRBD1 (5 bases). The germline V and J ends were trimmed by 2 bases and 7 bases, with 14 bases remaining between them. The CDR3 extends over 15 amino acids. Germline V gene data show CDR1 as SNHLY and CDR2 as FYNNEI. The CDR3 DNA reads as TGTGCCAGCAGTGAACTTCGACAGCCTCTTGAAAAACTGTTTTTT. Its protein is CASSELRQPLEKLFF.

With respect to this clone: Distinct nucleotide sequences in the sample also encode this CDR3. J is TRBJ2-3 and V is TRBV3-1 (or the pseudogene TRBV3-2), with D uncertain. CDR3 length equals 13 residues. The V end lost 3 bases, the J end lost 2 bases, and 6 bases lay between the germline ends. Germline CDR1 is LGHDT and CDR2 is YNNKEL (reference sequence). The DNA of the CDR3 is TGTGCCAGCAGCCACCGTTCCACAGATACGCAGTATTTT. Translating it yields CASSHRSTDTQYF.

This clone appeared a single time. The rearrangement joins TRBV18 to TRBJ2-7; a weak D match, TRBD1 (5 bases). Germline V lookup: CDR1 KGHSH, CDR2 LQKENI. This CDR3 spans 12 amino acids. Trimming left V 2 bases short and J 3 bases short, with 5 bases between. CDR3 sequence reads: CASSPDSYEQYF. CDR3 nucleotide sequence: TGTGCCAGCTCACCAGACAGCTACGAGCAGTACTTC.

This clone occurred many times. The chain couples TRBV18 to TRBJ2-7, with 10 bases that match TRBD2. The CDR3 sequence is 17 residues long. Germline V gene sequence: CDR1 KGHSH, CDR2 LQKENI. J gave up 2 bases and V 1 base, and 8 bases lay outside the gene matches. CDR3 sequence reads: CASSPQAGGTSAYEQYF. Written as DNA, the CDR3 is TGTGCCAGCTCACCACAAGCCGGCGGGACTAGCGCCTACGAGCAGTACTTC.

This chain joins TRBV4-3 and TRBJ1-5, with 8 positions matching TRBD1. The CDR3 runs to 16 residues. CDR1 LGHNA and CDR2 YSLEER come from the germline V gene. Trimming took 1 base from V and 3 from J; bases not matched to a gene: 5. DNA of the CDR3: TGCGCCAGCAGCCAAGGGACAGGGAATTTCAATCAGCCCCAGCATTTT. Translation gives CASSQGTGNFNQPQHF.

The V and J genes are TRBV5-4 and TRBJ2-1; tentatively, D is TRBD2 (5 bases). The CDR3 runs 14 residues. CDR1 is SGHNT, CDR2 YYREEE, per germline (reference sequence). Trimming removed 0 bases from V and 8 bases from J, with 12 bases in between. The CDR3 sequence: CASSLASGRDEQFF. As DNA, the CDR3 is TGTGCCAGCAGCTTGGCCAGCGGAAGGGATGAGCAGTTCTTC.

This clone was found a few times. The gene calls are TRBV24-1 and TRBJ2-5; maybe TRBD1 (6 bases). The CDR3 totals 15 residues. Deletions cut 5 bases from V and 4 bases from J, with 16 bases between. Germline-derived CDR1 and CDR2 are KGHDR and SFDVKD. This chain's CDR3 is CATSALRGGAETQYF. Written as DNA, the CDR3 is TGTGCCACCAGTGCCTTGAGAGGGGGTGCAGAGACCCAGTACTTC.

The CDR3 spells CASSSPSRRTGDFTDTQYF. In DNA, the CDR3 is TGTGCCAGCAGCTCGCCAAGCCGCAGGACAGGGGACTTCACAGATACGCAGTATTTT. V usage is TRBV4-2 and J usage is TRBJ2-3; 9 nucleotides agree with TRBD1. The junction had 17 bases not matched to a gene; V was cut back by 5 bases and J by 2 bases. Germline values: CDR1 LGHNA, CDR2 YNFKEQ. CDR3 size: 19 residues.

V gene TRBV6-1 combines with J gene TRBJ1-2; D is unclear. This CDR3 region has 14 residues. The V gene lost 1 base and the J gene lost 1 base, with 7 bases spanning the gap. Germline CDR1 reads MNHNS; CDR2 reads SASEGT. The CDR3 here is CASSEVWSNYGYTF. The CDR3 nucleotides are TGTGCCAGCAGTGAAGTTTGGAGTAACTATGGCTACACCTTC.

The rearrangement links TRBV4-1 to TRBJ1-3; 10 nucleotides align to TRBD1. CDR1 and CDR2 from the germline V gene are MGHRA and YSYEKL. The CDR3 extends over 16 amino acids. Trimming cost V 1 base and J 8 bases; bases outside gene matches: 8. CDR3 DNA: TGCGCCAGCAGCCAAGGGACTTGGACAGGGGGGGACACCATATATTTT. Translation gives CASSQGTWTGGDTIYF.

The chain carries TRBV5-8 and TRBJ2-3, with D maybe TRBD2 (5 bases). CDR1 is SGHTS, CDR2 YDEGEE, per germline. Trimming took off 2 bases at V and 7 bases at J, with 17 bases between the two ends. This CDR3 spans 15 amino acids. The CDR3 sequence is CASSLRSGRVNTQYF. Here the CDR3 DNA reads TGTGCCAGCAGCTTAAGAAGCGGCCGAGTGAATACGCAGTATTTT.

The chain carries TRBV20-1 and TRBJ1-2; 7 bases are shared with TRBD1. CDR1 is DFQATT and CDR2 is SNEGSKA in the germline V gene (reference sequence). The CDR3 runs 15 residues. Trimming took 3 bases from V and 5 from J; bases not matched to a gene: 12. The chain's CDR3 is CSASAFVRTGYGYTF. The CDR3 nucleotides are TGCAGTGCTAGTGCGTTCGTTAGGACAGGATATGGCTACACCTTC.

This chain uses TRBV14 with TRBJ2-3, with D tentatively TRBD2 (5 bases). V was trimmed by 10 bases and J by 1 base, leaving 15 bases between them. Germline CDR1 is SGHDN and CDR2 is FVKESK. The CDR3 covers 14 residues. The CDR3 DNA reads TGTGCCACAGACCCTACTAGTGGCACAGATACGCAGTATTTT. Protein: CATDPTSGTDTQYF.

CDR3: CAWSVQGNQPQHF. The CDR3 DNA reads TGTGCCTGGAGTGTCCAGGGGAATCAGCCCCAGCATTTT. This sequence joins TRBV30 and TRBJ1-5, with D possibly matching TRBD1 (6 bases). The CDR3 loop spans 13 amino acids. Trimming shortened V by 0 bases and J by 4 bases, and 7 bases separated the two germline ends. Germline assignment: CDR1 GTSNPN and CDR2 SVGIG (reference sequence).

The rearrangement joins TRBV5-1 to TRBJ2-7; D unclear. V was clipped by 0 bases and J by 2 bases, with 9 bases between them. This CDR3 spans 14 amino acids. CDR1 and CDR2 from the germline V gene are SGHRS and YFSETQ. The CDR3 region has the DNA TGCGCCAGCAGCTTGGAAGACACCACCTACGAGCAGTACTTC. Encoded protein: CASSLEDTTYEQYF.

The CDR3 spells CASSARDRVYEQYF. The CDR3 nucleotides read TGTGCCAGCAGTGCCCGGGACAGGGTCTACGAGCAGTACTTC. The chain couples TRBV27 to TRBJ2-7; 9 nucleotides match TRBD1. This CDR3 region has 14 residues. Germline lookup yields CDR1 MNHEY and CDR2 SMNVEV (reference sequence). Trimming cost V 5 bases and J 3 bases; bases outside gene matches: 5.

J is TRBJ2-5 and V is TRBV5-4; weak D call: TRBD2 (6 bases). V lost 5 bases and J 3 bases, leaving 8 bases between the germline ends. This CDR3 has 12 residues. Germline values: CDR1 SGHNT, CDR2 YYREEE (reference sequence). CDR3 nucleotide sequence: TGTGCCAGCAGTTCGGGGGAAGAGACCCAGTACTTC. It yields the protein CASSSGEETQYF.

The rearrangement links TRBV2 to TRBJ2-1, with TRBD2 matching 10 bases. This CDR3 is 15 amino acids long. J lost 0 bases, V lost 6 bases, and 2 bases had no gene match. Germline V gene sequence: CDR1 SNHLY, CDR2 FYNNEI. The CDR3 sequence is CASSPSGSSYNEQFF. The CDR3 nucleotides are TGTGCCAGCAGCCCTAGCGGGAGCTCCTACAATGAGCAGTTCTTC.

This rearrangement joins TRBV6-2 or TRBV6-3 to TRBJ2-1; weak D call: TRBD1 (5 bases). Trimming pared 2 bases from V and 2 bases from J, leaving 10 bases between. This CDR3 region has 15 residues. CDR1 is MNHEY and CDR2 is SVGEGT in the germline V gene. The CDR3 spells CASSYDRVPYNEQFF. The CDR3, as DNA: TGTGCCAGCAGTTACGACAGAGTCCCCTACAATGAGCAGTTCTTC.

The V and J genes are TRBV7-2 and TRBJ2-3; D might be TRBD1 (6 bases). The CDR3 is 15 residues long. V lost 5 bases and J lost 2, with 14 bases in between. Germline V gene data show CDR1 as SGHTA and CDR2 as FQGNSA. DNA for the CDR3: TGTGCCAGCAGCATCCGGACAGTCCACACAGATACGCAGTATTTT. Its protein is CASSIRTVHTDTQYF.

The V call is TRBV7-8, the J call TRBJ2-3; possible D gene TRBD1, 5 bases. Deletions cut 4 bases from V and 4 bases from J, with 12 bases between. The CDR3 totals 14 residues. Germline lookup yields CDR1 SGHVS and CDR2 FQNEAQ. The CDR3: CASSWTSGSDTQYF. The CDR3 DNA reads TGTGCCAGCAGCTGGACCTCAGGGTCAGATACGCAGTATTTT.

This chain links TRBV14 with TRBJ1-1; 7 nucleotides line up with TRBD1. Germline assignment: CDR1 SGHDN and CDR2 FVKESK. With 4 bases clipped from V and 3 bases from J, the junction kept 5 bases outside the gene matches. The CDR3 totals 14 residues. The CDR3 DNA is TGTGCCAGCAGCCTCTTGCAGGGGGACACTGAAGCTTTCTTT. This gives the protein CASSLLQGDTEAFF.

J is TRBJ2-5 and V is TRBV5-1; maybe TRBD1 (6 bases). Trimming removed 6 bases from V and 6 bases from J, with 15 bases in between. Germline CDR1 is SGHRS and CDR2 is YFSETQ. This CDR3 has 13 amino acids. For the CDR3, the DNA is TGCGCCAGCACACAGGGAGCCTCGCAGACCCAGTACTTC. Translated: CASTQGASQTQYF.